This TCR beta chain is drawn from a study of OX40 agonist ivuxolimab in advanced cancers. For the study at large: Participants could have had prior anti-PD-1, anti-PD-L1 or anti-CTLA-4 therapy, and 40% had some. Partial responses were achieved by three patients: one hepatocellular carcinoma, two cutaneous melanoma.

In regard to this clone: As yet, its antigen is unknown. This CDR3 is also generated by other DNA sequences in the sample.

Study results and caveats: In the 0.1 to 3.0 mg/kg range, CD4+ and CD8+ blood T cells had expanded clonally by week 6. More expanded clones were found, on average, in CD8+ than in CD4+ T cells.

Using immunoSEQ multiplex PCR, the repertoire was profiled, and TCRdb retains in-frame clones only, with some absent. Seen here are fewer than 45,000 clones, roughly 90% observed once, and the top ten hold around 17%. V gave up 7 bases and J gave up 4 bases, with 17 bases separating them. The CDR3 consists of 15 residues. Germline CDR1 reads MNHNS; CDR2 reads SASEGT. The chain recombines TRBV6-1 with TRBJ1-5; no firm D call. The receptor was isolated from an adult with an advanced solid tumor such as melanoma, head and neck, liver or kidney cancer. Sequencing was performed on CD4+ or CD8+ T cells sorted from blood, taken in a trial of the OX40 agonist ivuxolimab. CDR3 loop: CASIQWEGSNQPQHF. The CDR3 bases are TGTGCCAGCATTCAGTGGGAAGGGAGTAATCAGCCCCAGCATTTT.